The source of this T cell receptor (beta chain) is a study of glioma-infiltrating T cells after dendritic cell vaccination. On the study more broadly: Between about 2003 and 2013, patients got autologous tumor lysate-pulsed dendritic cell vaccines. Whole-study findings and limits: Higher TCR clonality did not directly relate to longer survival.

Germline lookup yields CDR1 MNHEY and CDR2 SVGAGI. Between the trimmed V and J ends, which lost 0 bases and 8 bases, there was a span of 16 bases. There are 15 residues in the CDR3. The immunoSEQ assay amplified TCRB CDR3 from up to 2 ug DNA. Assay used: immunoSEQ multiplex PCR; TCRdb lists only in-frame clones, some missing. The sample has roughly 60,000 clones; 85% to 90% are singletons. Details on this clone: Its cognate antigen is unknown.

Documented time point: after dendritic cell vaccination, including at tumor progression/relapse. The material sequenced was blood, taken after dendritic cell vaccination. The sequence was collected from a human donor with glioblastoma. The V gene is TRBV6-5, the J gene TRBJ1-2; D is uncertain. As DNA, the CDR3 is TGTGCCAGCAGTTACTCGGCCATGAAAACCTTCGGCTACACCTTC. Translating gives CASSYSAMKTFGYTF.